The clone carrying this TCR beta chain was seen a single time. These data belong to a study of blood T cell repertoires in COVID-19. Repertoires were generated with immunoSEQ multiplex PCR, while TCRdb's copy carries only in-frame clones and drops some. The data hold some 120,000 clones, with approximately 80% observed a single time. This clonotype originated in a woman between 70 and 85 years old with acute or convalescent COVID-19. Specimen: peripheral blood.

This CDR3 reads CASSFVDRPRGEQYF. The CDR3 region has the DNA TGTGCCAGCAGTTTTGTGGACAGGCCCAGGGGCGAGCAGTACTTC. The rearrangement uses TRBV28 and TRBJ2-7; 7 bases fit TRBD1. V lost 3 bases, J lost 6 bases, and 11 bases stayed unmatched. The length of the CDR3 is 15 residues. In germline, CDR1 is MDHEN, CDR2 SYDVKM.